Detailed here is one T cell receptor beta chain. These data belong to a study of blood T cell repertoires in COVID-19. As for the study in general: Samples representing acute and convalescent COVID-19 were sourced from the United States, Italy and Spain. PBMCs, B-cell-depleted T cells, or T cells were the source of the cDNA or gDNA that made up the material.

Sequenced by immunoSEQ multiplex PCR; TCRdb stores in-frame clones only, minus some. The table lists about 45,000 clones, about 83% of them singletons. The germline V gene has CDR1 MGHRA and CDR2 YSYEKL. The CDR3 totals 16 residues. V dropped 4 bases and J dropped 0 bases, with 13 bases sitting between them. The TCR comes from a man older than 75 in a cohort sampled during active COVID-19. The chain couples TRBV4-1 to TRBJ2-1, with D perhaps TRBD1 (5 bases). Sample: peripheral blood. CDR3 sequence (DNA): TGCGCCAGCAGCCTTACCCAGGGATCCTCCTACAATGAGCAGTTCTTC. Amino acids: CASSLTQGSSYNEQFF.